A selection of T cell receptor beta chains follows, all from one sample in a study of blood T cell repertoires in COVID-19. Clones were read by immunoSEQ multiplex PCR, and TCRdb kept only the in-frame ones, dropping some. The table includes some 200,000 clones, about 80% detected once. Material: peripheral blood. Receptors were obtained from a man aged 25 to 40 with active or convalescent COVID-19. The CDR3 runs from the conserved cysteine through the conserved F or W. Each record gives: J gene, clone size, V gene, CDR3 protein. Size values are once, few and many counts, or a class for expanded clones, and some rows have none.

TRBJ2-7 | NA | TRBV3-1/TRBV3-2 | CASSHTGDEQYF
TRBJ2-3 | NA | TRBV11-2 | CASSFWGLDSTDTQYF
TRBJ1-1 | NA | TRBV6-1 | CASSGALGQGAKATEAFF
TRBJ2-7 | NA | TRBV28 | CASSLAALAGSPYEQYF
TRBJ2-4 | NA | TRBV28 | CASRGGQGKNIQYF
TRBJ2-6 | once | TRBV7-2 | CASSPGGVVSGANVLTF
TRBJ2-7 | few | TRBV11-2 | CASSGQREGSYEQYF
TRBJ1-6 | NA | TRBV5-4 | CASSPDSSGALHF
TRBJ1-2 | few | TRBV6-1 | CASSEAVHRGYTF
TRBJ1-2 | NA | TRBV14 | CASSQQQGGGYTF
TRBJ2-3 | NA | TRBV27 | CASSLLLGGDTQYF
TRBJ2-1 | NA | TRBV4-1 | CASSQYRKTGGEAYNEQFF
TRBJ1-4 | NA | TRBV10-1 | CASVGERGNEKLFF
TRBJ1-3 | NA | TRBV6-5 | CASSYKPRSGNTIYF
TRBJ1-1 | NA | TRBV5-4 | CASSLDFDSHLNTEAFF
TRBJ1-1 | NA | TRBV6-2/TRBV6-3 | CASSQQGNTEAFF
TRBJ1-2 | NA | TRBV6-5 | CASRQGRAYGYTF
TRBJ1-2 | few | TRBV5-5 | CASSVDRDFGYGYTF
TRBJ1-2 | NA | TRBV14 | CASSLRGSPGYTF
TRBJ2-1 | NA | TRBV7-9 | CASSLGTSGDEQFF
TRBJ2-7 | NA | TRBV3-1/TRBV3-2 | CASSPTSALLYEQYF
TRBJ2-5 | NA | TRBV24-1 | CATSRRVNGGETQYF
TRBJ1-4 | NA | TRBV5-5 | CASRWTIATNEKLFF
TRBJ1-6 | NA | TRBV10-3 | CAIRSTGRYSPLHF
TRBJ1-5 | few | TRBV24-1 | CATSKTGSDQPQHF
TRBJ1-3 | once | TRBV4-3 | CASSQGWQGAGNTIYF
TRBJ1-1 | NA | TRBV6-5 | CASSWTGKWTEAFF
TRBJ2-5 | NA | TRBV15 | CATSLAQETQYF
TRBJ2-3 | NA | TRBV5-4 | CASSRNGGLSLGASTDTQYF
TRBJ2-1 | NA | TRBV11-3 | CASSLATGLSAYNEQFF
TRBJ2-7 | NA | TRBV5-1 | CASSLSGQGAYEQYF